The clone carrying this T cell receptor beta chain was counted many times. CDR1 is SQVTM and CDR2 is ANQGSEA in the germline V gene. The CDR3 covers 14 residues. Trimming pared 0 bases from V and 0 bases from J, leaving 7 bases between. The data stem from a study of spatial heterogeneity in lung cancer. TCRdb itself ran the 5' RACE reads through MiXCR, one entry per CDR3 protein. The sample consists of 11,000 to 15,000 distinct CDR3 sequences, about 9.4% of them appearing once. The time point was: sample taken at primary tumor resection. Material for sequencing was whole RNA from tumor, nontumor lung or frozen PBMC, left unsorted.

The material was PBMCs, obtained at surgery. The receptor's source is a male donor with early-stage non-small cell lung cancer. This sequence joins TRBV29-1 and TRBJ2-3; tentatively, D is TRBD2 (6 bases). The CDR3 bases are TGCAGCGTTGAAGATCGGGGGAGCACAGATACGCAGTATTTT. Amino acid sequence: CSVEDRGSTDTQYF.